This T cell receptor beta chain came from a study of early T cells in non-severe SARS-CoV-2 infection. Study information: From unsorted whole blood, bulk RNA was sequenced, and the chains remained unpaired. Study outcomes and limitations: Database matching using VDJdb favored anti-spike CD8 responses, with private and CD4 specificities left missing.

Only a few counts were recorded for this clonotype. As yet, its antigen is unknown. As part of library construction, unique molecular identifiers were attached to individual cDNA molecules. TCRdb redid the calling of the 5' RACE reads with MiXCR, one entry per CDR3 protein. The sample contains nearly 95,000 distinct CDR3 sequences, 16% of which appear only once. V lost 7 bases and J lost 4, with 8 bases in between. The CDR3 has 13 residues. The TCR originated in an adult who was a healthcare worker with PCR-confirmed SARS-CoV-2 infection or an uninfected control (not recorded which). The specimen was whole blood, collected at baseline. The rearrangement uses TRBV12-3 or TRBV12-4 and TRBJ2-6; D is unclear. The DNA of the CDR3 is TGTGCCAGCAACTTGCAGGGGGCCAACGTCCTGACTTTC. Its protein is CASNLQGANVLTF.